The clone carrying this TCR beta chain was counted between two and nine times. Germline CDR1 DFQATT, CDR2 SNEGSKA (reference sequence). The V end was cut by 6 bases, the J end by 5 bases, with 13 bases between. CDR3 length: 13 residues. TCRdb redid the calling of the 5' RACE reads with MiXCR, one entry per CDR3 protein. The sample lists about 520,000 distinct CDR3 sequences, around 20% occurring once. The data were taken from a study of identical twins. The data were also submitted as part of a second study, on T cells expressing NK-cell markers.

The clonotype comes from a woman aged 18 to 35 in good health. This chain uses TRBV20-1 with TRBJ2-2; D is undetermined. Input material: CD4+ T cells sorted from blood. The CDR3 DNA reads TGCAGTGCACCCCGTGTCGGGACCGGGGAGCTGTTTTTT. Its translation: CSAPRVGTGELFF.